A selection of T cell receptor beta chains follows, all from one sample in a study of radiation and T cells in renal cell carcinoma. Sequencing was performed with immunoSEQ multiplex PCR; in TCRdb, only in-frame clones are kept and a portion is missing. Of over 120,000 clones in the sample, about 88% are singletons; the top ten hold less than 20%. The specimen comprised blood, sampled from a patient whose treatment included radiotherapy and nephrectomy. The receptors were sampled from a woman aged 50 to 60 with renal cell carcinoma. Each CDR3 is given with its conserved first and last residue. The D gene is left open where the match is weak. Clone size is shown for a subset of rows, as once, few, many or a class of expanded clone.

V gene	clone size	J gene	D gene	CDR3 DNA	CDR3 protein
TRBV10-3	NA	TRBJ2-5	TRBD1	TGTGCCATCAGTGAATCGGCAGGGGGCCGGGAGACCCAGTACTTC	CAISESAGGRETQYF
TRBV19	NA	TRBJ1-1	TRBD1	TGTGCCAGTAGTGAGGGGGACAGGGCTCTCGCTGAAGCTTTCTTT	CASSEGDRALAEAFF
TRBV5-4	NA	TRBJ2-7	NA	TGTGCCAGCACCCCAAACCCCTACGAGCAGTACTTC	CASTPNPYEQYF
TRBV5-4	NA	TRBJ2-5	TRBD2	TGTGCCAGCAGCACAGGACTAGCGGGGTTGCGCGAGACCCAGTACTTC	CASSTGLAGLRETQYF
TRBV4-3	once	TRBJ2-3	TRBD2	TGCGCCAGCAGCCCCAGGACTAGCGGGACGGGGGCGGATACGCAGTATTTT	CASSPRTSGTGADTQYF
TRBV29-1	NA	TRBJ2-5	TRBD1	TGCAGCGGAAGGGACAGATCCGATCCGAAAGAGACCCAGTACTTC	CSGRDRSDPKETQYF
TRBV7-2	NA	TRBJ1-2	TRBD1	TGTGCCAGCAGCTTAGCGCAGGACAGGGGGTGGGGCTACACCTTC	CASSLAQDRGWGYTF
TRBV6-6	NA	TRBJ1-3	NA	TGTGCTTCTCTGGGGGGGGCCGGTGGAAACACCATATATTTT	CASLGGAGGNTIYF
TRBV4-1	NA	TRBJ1-1	NA	TGCGCCAGCAGCCAAGCCGGGGGAGAAGACAGGACGTTT	CASSQAGGEDRTF
TRBV6-5	few	TRBJ2-7	TRBD2	TGTGCCAGCAGGGGACTAGCGGGAGTAACCTACGAGCAGTACTTC	CASRGLAGVTYEQYF
TRBV4-1	NA	TRBJ2-3	TRBD2	TGCGCCAGCAGCCAAGATGGGCGGGAGTTAGATACGCAGTATTTT	CASSQDGRELDTQYF
TRBV28	NA	TRBJ2-3	NA	TGTGCCAGCAGGAGAAGGGACGATCGAGATACGCAGTATTTT	CASRRRDDRDTQYF
TRBV15	NA	TRBJ2-7	NA	TGTGCCACCAGCAGAGACTCCTACGAGCAGTACTTC	CATSRDSYEQYF
TRBV2	NA	TRBJ2-1	TRBD1	TGTGCCAGCAGTACAGGGGGCAATGAGCAGTTCTTC	CASSTGGNEQFF
TRBV4-3	NA	TRBJ1-2	NA	TGCGCCAGCAGCCAAGATAGGGCAGCTAACTCCTATGGCTACACCTTC	CASSQDRAANSYGYTF
TRBV28	NA	TRBJ1-1	NA	TGTGCCAGCAGTCTCCCCCGTGGCACCTTGAACACTGAAGCTTTCTTT	CASSLPRGTLNTEAFF
TRBV11-3	NA	TRBJ2-1	TRBD2	TGTGCCAGCAGCTTAGTTGGACTAGCGAAAGCAGACAATGAGCAGTTCTTC	CASSLVGLAKADNEQFF
TRBV4-1	NA	TRBJ2-1	TRBD2	TGCGCCAGCAGCCAAGCACTAGCGAGCTACAATGAGCAGTTCTTC	CASSQALASYNEQFF
TRBV5-5	NA	TRBJ1-4	TRBD1	TGTGCCAGCAGCTTCACAGGGGCGATGGAAAAACTGTTTTTT	CASSFTGAMEKLFF
TRBV30	few	TRBJ1-1	NA	TGTGCCTGGAGTGTATCCCGCGTGAAGGGCACTGAAGCTTTCTTT	CAWSVSRVKGTEAFF
TRBV6-1	once	TRBJ1-2	NA	TGTGCCAGCATGAGGGGGGGGGAAAACTATGGCTACACCTTC	CASMRGGENYGYTF
TRBV19	NA	TRBJ1-5	TRBD1	TGTGCCAGTAGTTTCCGGGACAGGGGGATCAATCAGCCCCAGCATTTT	CASSFRDRGINQPQHF
TRBV28	NA	TRBJ2-5	NA	TGTGCCAGCAGCCAGGACAGTGGGCAAGAGATCCAGTACTTC	CASSQDSGQEIQYF
TRBV25-1	NA	TRBJ1-3	NA	TGTGCCAGCAGCCACTCCTCCTCTGGAAACACCATATATTTT	CASSHSSSGNTIYF
TRBV9	NA	TRBJ1-6	NA	TGTGCCAGCAGCGTAGGTCCGGGAAGGAATTCACCCCTCCACTTT	CASSVGPGRNSPLHF
TRBV4-3	once	TRBJ1-4	NA	TGCGCCAGCAGCCCGGGGGTGGGCAAACTGTTTTTT	CASSPGVGKLFF
TRBV5-1	NA	TRBJ1-6	TRBD1	TGCGCCAGCAGCTTGGCCAATGGACAGGGTCGGGCACCCCTCCACTTT	CASSLANGQGRAPLHF
TRBV11-2	few	TRBJ1-1	NA	TGTGCCAGCAGCACCCACCTCCTCGGCGAAGCTTTCTTT	CASSTHLLGEAFF
TRBV6-4	NA	TRBJ2-7	TRBD2	TGTGCCAGCAGTGACCCCACTAGCGGGAGCGGTTACGAGCAGTACTTC	CASSDPTSGSGYEQYF
TRBV19	NA	TRBJ2-7	NA	TGTGCCAGTAGTATAACCGGTCCGTACGAGCAGTACTTC	CASSITGPYEQYF
TRBV4-3	NA	TRBJ2-1	TRBD2	TGCGCCAGCAGCCAAGATGGGACTAGCTACAATGAGCAGTTCTTC	CASSQDGTSYNEQFF
TRBV6-6	NA	TRBJ2-7	NA	TGTGCCAGCAGCCGTCCCTACGAGCAGTACTTC	CASSRPYEQYF
TRBV4-3	NA	TRBJ2-1	NA	TGCGCCAGCAGCCAAGAAGTCGGGAGATCCTACAATGAGCAGTTCTTC	CASSQEVGRSYNEQFF
TRBV11-2	few	TRBJ2-7	NA	TGTGCCAGCAGCTTAGATTCAATACGTGAGCAGTACTTC	CASSLDSIREQYF
TRBV5-4	NA	TRBJ1-1	NA	TGTGCCAGCAGCTTGAATGGGAGAGCTGAAGCTTTCTTT	CASSLNGRAEAFF
TRBV7-2	NA	TRBJ2-7	TRBD1	TGTGCCAGCAGCATACAGGGGGTCCTCTACGAGCAGTACTTC	CASSIQGVLYEQYF
TRBV28	NA	TRBJ2-7	NA	TGTGCCAGCAGCCTACCTAGTCCAACCCAGCAGTACTTC	CASSLPSPTQQYF
TRBV7-2	NA	TRBJ2-1	TRBD2	TGTGCCAGCAGCTCCTATAGCGGGGGGGAATACAATGAGCAGTTCTTC	CASSSYSGGEYNEQFF
TRBV7-2	NA	TRBJ2-1	TRBD2	TGTGCCAGCAGCTCTAGGAGCGGGAGGGCCGAGTTCTTC	CASSSRSGRAEFF
TRBV9	NA	TRBJ1-5	TRBD1	TGTGCCAGCAGCGTAGGTGTGGCAGGGGGCTTGGGGCAGCCCCAGCATTTT	CASSVGVAGGLGQPQHF
TRBV9	NA	TRBJ2-3	NA	TGTGCCAGCAGCGTGGAATCAGGCACAGATACGCAGTATTTT	CASSVESGTDTQYF
TRBV6-6	NA	TRBJ1-4	NA	TGTGCCAGCAGTCGCCTGGACGGTGAAAAACTGTTTTTT	CASSRLDGEKLFF
TRBV6-1	NA	TRBJ1-2	TRBD1	TGTGCCAGCAGTGAAGCGCTTCGGGGGACAGGGGGCTTC	CASSEALRGTGGF
TRBV28	NA	TRBJ1-6	NA	TGTGCCAGCAGTTCCGGACAGCTTGGCTCACCCCTCCACTTT	CASSSGQLGSPLHF
TRBV7-2	once	TRBJ1-2	NA	TGTGCCAGCAGCGCGGGACCTTCTTATGGCTACACCTTC	CASSAGPSYGYTF
TRBV5-6	NA	TRBJ1-1	NA	TGTGCCAGCAGCTTGGGGCATGAAGCTTTCTTT	CASSLGHEAFF
TRBV9	NA	TRBJ2-5	TRBD2	TGTGCCAGCAGCGTAGGGGGATTAGCGGGACAAGAGACCCAGTACTTC	CASSVGGLAGQETQYF
TRBV25-1	once	TRBJ2-1	NA	TGTGCCAGCGTAGACACAGGAGGGTACAATGAGCAGTTCTTC	CASVDTGGYNEQFF
TRBV28	once	TRBJ2-7	TRBD2	TGTGCCAGCAGTTCGAGCGCGGGGGAATCCTACGAGCAGTACTTC	CASSSSAGESYEQYF
TRBV10-1	NA	TRBJ2-5	TRBD1	TGCGCCAGCCAACTGGGACAGGGGGAGACCCAGTACTTC	CASQLGQGETQYF
TRBV18	NA	TRBJ1-6	NA	TGTGCCAGCTCCGGGACAACGCAAAATTCACCCCTCCACTTT	CASSGTTQNSPLHF
TRBV11-2	NA	TRBJ2-1	TRBD2	TGTGCCAGCAGCGGCGGACTAGTCAATGAGCAGTTCTTC	CASSGGLVNEQFF
TRBV19	NA	TRBJ1-2	NA	TGTGCCAGTATCGCGACAGGCCTGGGTGGCTACACCTTC	CASIATGLGGYTF
TRBV6-1	NA	TRBJ1-5	NA	TGTGCCAGCAGTGAAAGGGAGAATCAGCCCCAGCATTTT	CASSERENQPQHF